This T cell receptor beta chain was found in a study of T cells in Graves' hyperthyroidism and ophthalmopathy. Study results and limitations: Most thyroid clonotypes with frequency above 0.001 were detected in blood.

TCR beta CDR3 regions were amplified from RNA. HTBI primers were used for first-round RT-PCR of the TCR CDR3. TCRdb ran MiXCR on the multiplex PCR reads and lists one entry per CDR3 protein. The sample has around 350,000 distinct CDR3 sequences, about 15% seen once. The germline gives CDR1 MGHDK, CDR2 SYGVNS. The ends were cut back, 2 bases at V and 6 bases at J, with 7 bases in the middle. The CDR3 consists of 12 residues. This clonotype occurred a few times. Its antigen is undetermined. Active moderate-to-severe ophthalmopathy, Clinical Activity Score at least 3, NOSPECS at least 4, under 3 months' duration. Diagnoses were made from clinical symptoms, serum measures (thyroxine and TRAb), thyroid ultrasound and orbital computed tomography.

The chain is built from TRBV25-1 and TRBJ1-2; D not certain. The material sequenced was blood. This TCR was recovered from a woman under 40 with Graves' ophthalmopathy. Here the CDR3 reads CASSEGRNGYTF. CDR3 DNA: TGTGCCAGCAGTGAAGGAAGGAATGGCTACACCTTC.